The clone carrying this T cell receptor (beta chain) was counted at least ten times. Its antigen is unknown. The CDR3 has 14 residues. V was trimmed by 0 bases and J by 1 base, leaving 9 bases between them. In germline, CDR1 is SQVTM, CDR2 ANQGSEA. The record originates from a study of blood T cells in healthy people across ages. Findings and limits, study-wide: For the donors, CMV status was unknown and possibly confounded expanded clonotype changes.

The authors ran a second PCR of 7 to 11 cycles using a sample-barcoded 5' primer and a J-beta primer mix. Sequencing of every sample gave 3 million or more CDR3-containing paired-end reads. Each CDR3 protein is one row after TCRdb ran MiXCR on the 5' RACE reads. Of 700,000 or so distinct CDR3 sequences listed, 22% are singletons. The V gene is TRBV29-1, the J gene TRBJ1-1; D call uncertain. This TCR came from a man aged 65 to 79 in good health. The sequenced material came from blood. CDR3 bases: TGCAGCGTTGAAGATCGACGGAGGAACACTGAAGCTTTCTTT. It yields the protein CSVEDRRRNTEAFF. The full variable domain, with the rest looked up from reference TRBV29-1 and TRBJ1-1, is SAVISQKPSRDICQRGTSLTIQCQVDSQVTMMFWYRQQPGQSLTLIATANQGSEATYESGFVIDKFPISRPNLTFSTLTVSNMSPEDSSIYLCSVEDRRRNTEAFFGQGTRLTVV.